The 32 T cell receptor beta chains below all came from one sample that was sequenced in a study of cytomegalovirus exposure and HLA in healthy donors. Produced via immunoSEQ multiplex PCR; TCRdb's table is partial and in-frame only. This table has roughly 150,000 clones, approximately 90% appearing once. Sequencing was done on a sample of PBMCs. These receptors were collected from a man aged 18-30 years in good health and CMV-seronegative.

This clone was detected once. V and J are TRBV7-3 and TRBJ1-1; D is possibly TRBD1 (6 bases). The germline CDR1 and CDR2 sequences are SGHTA and FQGTGA. The V and J ends lost 5 bases and 4 bases respectively, with 17 bases between them. The CDR3 runs 15 residues. The CDR3 loop is CASSLRGALGTEAFF. CDR3 DNA sequence: TGTGCCAGCAGCCTCAGGGGCGCCTTGGGCACTGAAGCTTTCTTT.

The V and J genes are TRBV18 and TRBJ1-1; 7 bases match TRBD1. Per the germline V gene, CDR1 is KGHSH and CDR2 is LQKENI. The V and J ends lost 3 bases and 8 bases, in that order; junction bases with no gene match: 12. The CDR3 has 15 residues. CDR3 coding DNA: TGTGCCAGCTCACCCCCCGGGACAGCAAAACCCGAAGCTTTCTTT. This gives the protein CASSPPGTAKPEAFF.

The chain recombines TRBV7-9 with TRBJ2-7, with TRBD2 identical over 9 bases. CDR1 and CDR2 from the germline V gene are SEHNR and FQNEAQ (reference sequence). Trimming took 1 base from V and 5 from J; bases not matched to a gene: 9. The CDR3 has 16 amino acids. CDR3 sequence reads: CASSLDWRGGRDEQYF. CDR3 in DNA: TGTGCCAGCAGCTTAGATTGGCGGGGGGGCCGCGACGAGCAGTACTTC.

The sample holds one count of this clone. The chain recombines TRBV6-5 with TRBJ2-1; D is uncertain. CDR3 length equals 14 residues. Germline V gene data show CDR1 as MNHEY and CDR2 as SVGAGI. V was trimmed by 6 bases and J by 2 bases, leaving 11 bases between them. The CDR3 region has the DNA TGTGCCAGCAGCTATGACAAGACCTACAATGAGCAGTTCTTC. Translated, it gives CASSYDKTYNEQFF.

The J gene is TRBJ2-1, the V gene TRBV12-5; 7 bases align to TRBD1. CDR1 and CDR2 (germline): LGHNT, FRNRAP. The CDR3 contains 14 residues. V was pared by 8 bases and J by 5 bases, with 9 bases of the junction left unmatched. This chain's CDR3 is CASWRAGGHNEQFF. The CDR3 DNA sequence: TGTGCTAGTTGGCGGGCAGGGGGACACAATGAGCAGTTCTTC.

The J gene is TRBJ2-3, the V gene TRBV29-1; D is uncertain. The CDR3 totals 12 residues. Trimming left V 2 bases short and J 6 bases short, with 9 bases between. Looked up from germline, CDR1 is SQVTM and CDR2 is ANQGSEA. CDR3 residues: CSVETVTDTQYF. CDR3 nucleotides: TGCAGCGTTGAAACAGTTACCGATACGCAGTATTTT.

The J gene is TRBJ1-2, the V gene TRBV7-9, with TRBD1 as a possible D gene (5 bases). The CDR3 length is 14 residues. Germline-derived CDR1 and CDR2 are SEHNR and FQNEAQ (reference sequence). Between the trimmed V and J ends, which lost 1 base and 3 bases, there was a span of 9 bases. The CDR3 DNA reads TGTGCCAGCAGCTTAGTGCAGGGTGACTATGGCTACACCTTC. It yields the protein CASSLVQGDYGYTF.

This chain connects TRBV7-3 to TRBJ2-2; a weak D match, TRBD2 (6 bases). Germline CDR1 is SGHTA and CDR2 is FQGTGA. The CDR3 runs to 17 residues. V was cut by 0 bases and J by 3 bases, with 14 bases left in between. In nucleotides, the CDR3 is TGTGCCAGCAGCTTAACGGGGGGAGCTACCGACACCGGGGAGCTGTTTTTT. Translation: CASSLTGGATDTGELFF.

The V gene is TRBV30, the J gene TRBJ1-1; TRBD1 aligns across 8 bases. The CDR3 is made up of 15 amino acids. The germline V gene encodes CDR1 GTSNPN and CDR2 SVGIG (reference sequence). The V and J ends lost 1 base and 13 bases, in that order; junction bases with no gene match: 17. Here the CDR3 reads CAWSEPPGQGLRGFF. The CDR3 DNA follows: TGTGCCTGGAGTGAGCCACCCGGACAGGGCCTGCGGGGTTTCTTT.

This chain joins TRBV6-5 and TRBJ2-7, with a possible D match to TRBD1 (5 bases). V lost 5 bases and J 6 bases, leaving 11 bases between the germline ends. From germline, CDR1 is MNHEY and CDR2 SVGAGI. The CDR3 runs 12 residues. CDR3 in amino acids: CASSDPGAEQYF. CDR3 DNA: TGTGCCAGCAGTGATCCTGGGGCCGAGCAGTACTTC.

This rearrangement joins TRBV28 to TRBJ1-2; 9 bases fit TRBD1. Trimming took 6 bases from V and 5 from J; bases not matched to a gene: 4. Per the germline V gene, CDR1 is MDHEN and CDR2 is SYDVKM. The CDR3 loop spans 13 amino acids. CDR3: CASRDGTGYGYTF. CDR3 sequence (DNA): TGTGCCAGCAGGGACGGGACAGGGTATGGCTACACCTTC.

This chain joins TRBV7-7 and TRBJ2-7; 7 bases are shared with TRBD1. Germline values: CDR1 SSHAT, CDR2 FNYEAQ (reference sequence). The CDR3 sequence is 14 residues long. The trim removed 4 bases at V and 5 bases at J, leaving 8 bases unmatched. The CDR3 protein is CASSSRWDSHEQYF. CDR3 in DNA: TGTGCCAGCAGCTCTCGTTGGGACAGTCACGAGCAGTACTTC.

The rearrangement joins TRBV2 to TRBJ2-7; D possibly corresponds to TRBD2 (6 bases). The CDR3 sequence is 12 residues long. With 8 bases removed from V and 2 bases from J, the gap between germline ends came to 10 bases. Germline-derived CDR1 and CDR2 are SNHLY and FYNNEI. CDR3 protein: CASGEDAYEQYF. The CDR3 bases are TGTGCCAGCGGGGAGGACGCCTACGAGCAGTACTTC.

The J gene is TRBJ2-1, the V gene TRBV5-1; TRBD2 matches 11 bases. The ends lost 4 bases at V and 1 base at J; junction bases unmatched: 4. The CDR3 has 16 residues. CDR1 and CDR2 (germline): SGHRS, YFSETQ. The CDR3 sequence: CASSTIAGGSYNEQFF. CDR3 nucleotide sequence: TGCGCCAGCAGCACTATAGCGGGGGGGTCCTACAATGAGCAGTTCTTC. Together with reference TRBV5-1 and TRBJ2-1, the CDR3 gives the full variable domain: KAGVTQTPRYLIKTRGQQVTLSCSPISGHRSVSWYQQTPGQGLQFLFEYFSETQRNKGNFPGRFSGRQFSNSRSEMNVSTLELGDSALYLCASSTIAGGSYNEQFFGPGTRLTVL.

The V and J genes are TRBV19 and TRBJ1-4, with 8 bases fitting TRBD1. Per the germline V gene, CDR1 is LNHDA and CDR2 is SQIVND (reference sequence). With 4 bases clipped from V and 8 bases from J, the junction kept 12 bases outside the gene matches. The CDR3 extends over 16 amino acids. The chain's CDR3 is CASSTGAGQELEKLFF. The CDR3 coding sequence is TGTGCCAGTAGTACAGGAGCGGGACAGGAATTAGAAAAACTGTTTTTT.

This sequence joins TRBV18 and TRBJ2-7; TRBD1 is a possible D gene (6 bases). There are 16 residues in the CDR3. Germline CDR1 reads KGHSH; CDR2 reads LQKENI. Trimming took off 6 bases at V and 2 bases at J, with 20 bases between the two ends. Written as DNA, the CDR3 is TGTGCCAGCTCGCGAGAAAGGACAGACAAAACCTACGAGCAGTACTTC. This encodes CASSRERTDKTYEQYF.

This chain uses TRBV18 with TRBJ1-4; tentatively, D is TRBD1 (5 bases). In germline, CDR1 is KGHSH, CDR2 LQKENI. V lost 2 bases and J lost 8, with 12 bases in between. This CDR3 has 14 residues. CDR3 nucleotides: TGTGCCAGCTCACCAGGTCAGGGCTGGGAAAAACTGTTTTTT. Its translation: CASSPGQGWEKLFF.

This chain connects TRBV6-1 to TRBJ2-7; 7 bases are shared with TRBD2. This CDR3 has 16 residues. The V gene end was trimmed by 2 bases and the J gene end by 2 bases; junction bases not matched to a gene: 9. Germline assignment: CDR1 MNHNS and CDR2 SASEGT. The CDR3 nucleotides are TGTGCCAGCAGTGAATTCTGGTCAGGACTAGCCTACGAGCAGTACGTC. It specifies CASSEFWSGLAYEQYV.

The chain carries TRBV28 and TRBJ1-2; a weak D match, TRBD1 (6 bases). Germline assignment: CDR1 MDHEN and CDR2 SYDVKM. Between the trimmed V and J ends, which lost 7 bases and 3 bases, there was a span of 15 bases. This CDR3 is 14 amino acids long. CDR3 in amino acids: CASTTSGAYYGYTF. CDR3 bases: TGTGCCAGCACTACATCAGGGGCCTACTATGGCTACACCTTC.

This clone was observed a few times. This rearrangement joins TRBV5-1 to TRBJ2-7, with TRBD1 matching over 8 bases. Germline CDR1 is SGHRS and CDR2 is YFSETQ. The J segment lost 0 bases and the V segment lost 4 bases, leaving 6 bases of the junction unmatched. The CDR3 extends over 15 amino acids. This chain's CDR3 is CASSPLDRASYEQYF. The CDR3 DNA is TGCGCCAGCAGCCCTCTGGACAGGGCCTCCTACGAGCAGTACTTC.

The gene calls are TRBV18 and TRBJ1-1, with TRBD1 matching 7 bases. The CDR3 covers 15 residues. J gave up 1 base and V 4 bases, and 6 bases lay outside the gene matches. Germline CDR1 and CDR2: KGHSH and LQKENI. CDR3: CASSRQTGKNTEAFF. The CDR3 bases are TGTGCCAGCTCACGACAGACAGGGAAGAACACTGAAGCTTTCTTT.

This clone was seen only a few times. The V call is TRBV4-3, the J call TRBJ1-1; D ambiguous. CDR1 and CDR2 from the germline V gene are LGHNA and YSLEER. The CDR3 contains 14 residues. Deletions cut 0 bases from V and 1 base from J, with 6 bases between. CDR3 sequence reads: CASSQDRGNTEAFF. For the CDR3, the DNA is TGCGCCAGCAGCCAAGATCGGGGGAACACTGAAGCTTTCTTT.

V and J are TRBV2 and TRBJ1-2, with D maybe TRBD1 (5 bases). Germline V gene data show CDR1 as SNHLY and CDR2 as FYNNEI. Trimming removed 2 bases from V and 8 bases from J, with 12 bases in between. The CDR3 has 13 amino acids. This chain's CDR3 is CASSESGGKGYTF. In DNA, the CDR3 is TGTGCCAGCAGTGAAAGCGGGGGGAAGGGCTACACCTTC.

The rearrangement links TRBV4-3 to TRBJ2-1; possibly TRBD2 for D (5 bases). Germline V gene sequence: CDR1 LGHNA, CDR2 YSLEER. The CDR3 runs 15 residues. V lost 1 base to trimming and J lost 6 bases, with 13 bases between them. This CDR3 reads CASSQVSSIGNEQFF. DNA of the CDR3: TGCGCCAGCAGCCAAGTGTCTAGCATCGGCAATGAGCAGTTCTTC.

The CDR3 sequence: CASSLGGSGAPDTQYF. CDR3 bases: TGTGCCAGCAGCTTAGGGGGTAGCGGGGCCCCGGATACGCAGTATTTT. The chain is built from TRBV11-2 and TRBJ2-3; 8 bases are shared with TRBD2. The CDR3 is 16 amino acids. Germline V lookup: CDR1 SGHAT, CDR2 FQNNGV. V was pared by 1 base and J by 6 bases, with 9 bases of the junction left unmatched.

This clone showed up just once. The chain joins TRBV27 to TRBJ2-2; tentative D call: TRBD2 (6 bases). CDR3 size: 18 residues. Germline CDR1 and CDR2: MNHEY and SMNVEV (reference sequence). V dropped 5 bases and J dropped 1 base, with 20 bases sitting between them. CDR3 protein: CASSPMGPGRRNTGELFF. The CDR3 nucleotides are TGTGCCAGCAGTCCGATGGGCCCAGGGAGGAGGAACACCGGGGAGCTGTTTTTT.

There are a few counts of this clone. The V call is TRBV18, the J call TRBJ1-4; a possible D gene is TRBD1 (5 bases). The germline CDR1 and CDR2 sequences are KGHSH and LQKENI. The CDR3 length is 16 residues. V was cut by 2 bases and J by 8 bases, with 18 bases left in between. CDR3 sequence (DNA): TGTGCCAGCTCACCAGGGACTAGGTCCCTCGGGGAAAAACTGTTTTTT. Translation: CASSPGTRSLGEKLFF.

The count of this clone is one. The rearrangement joins TRBV19 to TRBJ2-1; no firm D call. This CDR3 is built from 11 residues. Trimming pared 10 bases from V and 4 bases from J, leaving 8 bases between. Germline CDR1 is LNHDA and CDR2 is SQIVND (reference sequence). The CDR3 loop is CATSEYNEQFF. The CDR3 DNA is TGTGCCACCTCCGAGTACAATGAGCAGTTCTTC.

This clone was found a few times. The rearrangement joins TRBV19 to TRBJ1-5; 9 positions match TRBD1. The CDR3 runs 16 residues. Germline trimming cut 5 bases from V and 1 base from J; bases unmatched to any gene: 6. Germline lookup yields CDR1 LNHDA and CDR2 SQIVND (reference sequence). The CDR3 sequence is CASSWTGDRSNQPQHF. In DNA form, the CDR3 reads TGTGCCAGTAGTTGGACAGGGGATAGGAGCAATCAGCCCCAGCATTTT.

V usage is TRBV18 and J usage is TRBJ1-2; perhaps TRBD1 as D (6 bases). Germline CDR1 KGHSH, CDR2 LQKENI. V dropped 4 bases and J dropped 4 bases, with 19 bases sitting between them. CDR3 length: 16 residues. The CDR3 DNA follows: TGTGCCAGCTCACGTCCACCGGGACACCAAATCTATGGCTACACCTTC. Its translation: CASSRPPGHQIYGYTF.

This chain uses TRBV11-2 with TRBJ2-7; 9 bases are a match to TRBD1. The CDR3 covers 15 residues. V lost 6 bases and J lost 2; bases outside the gene matches: 8. Germline V gene lookup returns CDR1 SGHAT and CDR2 FQNNGV. CDR3: CASRVPGQGTYEQYF. The CDR3 nucleotides read TGTGCCAGCAGGGTACCGGGACAGGGAACCTACGAGCAGTACTTC.

In this sample, this clone turned up once. The sample carries other DNA sequences with the same CDR3. The chain combines TRBV11-2 with TRBJ2-7, with a weak D call TRBD2 (6 bases). The CDR3 has 13 amino acids. Trimming left V 1 base short and J 3 bases short, with 7 bases between. Looked up from germline, CDR1 is SGHAT and CDR2 is FQNNGV. CDR3 amino acids: CASSLGTNYEQYV. The CDR3 DNA follows: TGTGCCAGCAGCTTAGGGACTAACTACGAGCAGTACGTC.